This T cell receptor beta chain was retrieved from a study of cytomegalovirus exposure and HLA in healthy donors. The junction had 1 base not matched to a gene; V was cut back by 0 bases and J by 6 bases. The germline V gene encodes CDR1 SGDLS and CDR2 YYNGEE. CDR3 length: 15 amino acids. This clone was counted a few times. Data came from immunoSEQ multiplex PCR; TCRdb stores just in-frame clones and leaves some out. The sample contains 240,000 or so clones, about 86% of which appear only once. Sequencing used PBMCs. This TCR derives from a woman in her 30s in good health and CMV-seropositive. The V and J genes are TRBV9 and TRBJ2-1; 12 bases line up with TRBD2. CDR3 protein: CASSVGTSGVNEQFF. The CDR3 DNA reads TGTGCCAGCAGCGTAGGGACTAGCGGGGTCAATGAGCAGTTCTTC.